The clone carrying this T cell receptor beta chain was seen a few times. The antigen is not known. Next came a second PCR, run for about 7 to 12 cycles, which used a sample-barcoded 5' primer along with a J-beta primer mix. MiXCR was run by TCRdb on the 5' RACE reads, yielding one entry per CDR3 protein. The table lists 450,000 to 650,000 distinct CDR3 sequences, less than 25% of them singletons, with roughly 9.4% in the top ten. With 1 base removed from V and 0 bases from J, the gap between germline ends came to 10 bases. The CDR3 spans 16 residues. CDR1 is SGHTA and CDR2 is FQGNSA in the germline V gene. This entry belongs to a study of blood T cells in healthy people across ages. The study's findings and limits: The study found TCR beta diversity correlated strongly with naive T cell percentage.

A further study also used this sample, focusing on T cells of mothers and their children. That paper notes: The study obtained over 9 million TCR beta CDR3 reads per mother and 2.5 million to 3 million per child.

This chain connects TRBV7-2 to TRBJ1-5; D call uncertain. The material sequenced was blood. This clonotype was obtained from a boy aged 5 to 17 in good health. The CDR3 region has the DNA TGTGCCAGCAGCTTAGTAGGCAGGCCTAGCAATCAGCCCCAGCATTTT. Protein sequence: CASSLVGRPSNQPQHF.